The rows below give T cell receptor beta chains drawn from one sample of a study of blood T cell repertoires in COVID-19. Clones were sequenced by immunoSEQ multiplex PCR, and TCRdb holds only the in-frame ones, with some missing. The profile shows 50,000 to 60,000 clones, roughly 85% of them singletons. Sample: peripheral blood. Receptor source: a human donor in a cohort sampled during active COVID-19. CDR3s include the opening cysteine and the closing phenylalanine or tryptophan. Each record gives: CDR3 DNA, CDR3 protein, clone size, D gene, J gene, V gene. A D gene is named only where the DNA matches it firmly. Size is stated for part of the rows, as once, few or many counts, or as a class when the clone is expanded.

DNA: TGTGCCACCAGTGCCGCCTCCGGGGGAGGGCCAAAAGAGACCCAGTACTTC; CDR3: CATSAASGGGPKETQYF; size: NA; D: TRBD2; J: TRBJ2-5; V: TRBV24-1
DNA: TGTGCCACCAGTGACCTTACATATTACAATGAGCAGTTCTTC; CDR3: CATSDLTYYNEQFF; size: NA; D: NA; J: TRBJ2-1; V: TRBV24-1
DNA: TGCGCCAGCAGCCAAGCCCCCGGTCTAACTTACAATGAGCAGTTCTTC; CDR3: CASSQAPGLTYNEQFF; size: NA; D: NA; J: TRBJ2-1; V: TRBV4-3
DNA: TGTGCCAGCAGGAGAGAGGCGGGAGGGCCTGAGCAGTTCTTC; CDR3: CASRREAGGPEQFF; size: once; D: TRBD2; J: TRBJ2-1; V: TRBV2
DNA: TGTGCCAGCATTCGGGGAGCGGGAGCTACCTACGAGCAGTACTTC; CDR3: CASIRGAGATYEQYF; size: NA; D: TRBD2; J: TRBJ2-7; V: TRBV7-9
DNA: TGTGCCAGTAGTATTAGAGAGGCAGGGTTGGTGACCCAGTACTTC; CDR3: CASSIREAGLVTQYF; size: NA; D: NA; J: TRBJ2-5; V: TRBV19
DNA: TGTGCCAGTAGTATACATGGGACTAGCCCGAGCTCCTACAATGAGCAGTTCTTC; CDR3: CASSIHGTSPSSYNEQFF; size: NA; D: TRBD2; J: TRBJ2-1; V: TRBV19
DNA: TGCAGTGCTAGTAGGGGGATCATAGGCACCGGGGAGCTGTTTTTT; CDR3: CSASRGIIGTGELFF; size: NA; D: NA; J: TRBJ2-2; V: TRBV20-1
DNA: TGTGCCAGCAGTTATACTGCGGGAGGGCCCGCTGATACGCAGTATTTT; CDR3: CASSYTAGGPADTQYF; size: NA; D: TRBD2; J: TRBJ2-3; V: TRBV6-2/TRBV6-3
DNA: TGTGCCAGCAGTCAAGCTCGGACACTTTACTATGGCTACACCTTC; CDR3: CASSQARTLYYGYTF; size: NA; D: NA; J: TRBJ1-2; V: TRBV27
DNA: TGTGCCAGCAGCTTTCAGGGCACCGGGGAGCTGTTTTTT; CDR3: CASSFQGTGELFF; size: NA; D: NA; J: TRBJ2-2; V: TRBV7-2
DNA: TGTGCCAGCAGTTACCCCCTTACAGGAGCGAACACTGAAGCTTTCTTT; CDR3: CASSYPLTGANTEAFF; size: NA; D: NA; J: TRBJ1-1; V: TRBV6-2/TRBV6-3
DNA: TGTGCCAGCAGCCAACATGACAGGGACGGGGCCAACGTCCTGACTTTC; CDR3: CASSQHDRDGANVLTF; size: NA; D: TRBD1; J: TRBJ2-6; V: TRBV4-2
DNA: TGCGCCAGCAGCCAAGTCGTCAGCTCTGGAAACACCATATATTTT; CDR3: CASSQVVSSGNTIYF; size: NA; D: NA; J: TRBJ1-3; V: TRBV4-3
DNA: TGTGCCAGCAGCTTTCAAGCGGGACCCTACGAGCAGTACTTC; CDR3: CASSFQAGPYEQYF; size: NA; D: TRBD2; J: TRBJ2-7; V: TRBV7-2
DNA: TGTGCCAGCAGCTCCGCGGGTAACTCGAGGGAGCAGTACTTC; CDR3: CASSSAGNSREQYF; size: few; D: NA; J: TRBJ2-7; V: TRBV11-2
DNA: TGTGCCAGCAGGCCCGCGAGTAGCGCTCCCTACGAGCAGTACTTC; CDR3: CASRPASSAPYEQYF; size: NA; D: NA; J: TRBJ2-7; V: TRBV27
DNA: TGCGCCAGCAGCAAAAACAGGGGGCGGGATGAAGCTTTCTTT; CDR3: CASSKNRGRDEAFF; size: NA; D: TRBD1; J: TRBJ1-1; V: TRBV5-1
DNA: TGTGCCAGCAGCGGAGGGGGCCAGAGTAGGGCTGAAGCTTTCTTT; CDR3: CASSGGGQSRAEAFF; size: NA; D: TRBD1; J: TRBJ1-1; V: TRBV3-1/TRBV3-2
DNA: TGTGCCAGCAGCCAAGAGGCAGGTTTAGGCACCGGGGAGCTGTTTTTT; CDR3: CASSQEAGLGTGELFF; size: NA; D: NA; J: TRBJ2-2; V: TRBV3-1/TRBV3-2
DNA: TGTGCCAGCAGTCAGGGGAAGTCCTACGAGCAGTACTTC; CDR3: CASSQGKSYEQYF; size: NA; D: NA; J: TRBJ2-7; V: TRBV6-5
DNA: TGTGCCAGCAGCCTGGGCCACGAGCAGTACTTC; CDR3: CASSLGHEQYF; size: NA; D: NA; J: TRBJ2-7; V: TRBV11-2
DNA: TGTGCCAGCAGCCAAGATCCGGTCAGGCTAAACACCATATATTTT; CDR3: CASSQDPVRLNTIYF; size: NA; D: NA; J: TRBJ1-3; V: TRBV3-1/TRBV3-2
DNA: TGTGCCAGCAGCCCCGACAGGGGTTCAGATACGCAGTATTTT; CDR3: CASSPDRGSDTQYF; size: NA; D: TRBD1; J: TRBJ2-3; V: TRBV7-9
DNA: TGCAGCGTTGGGCAGAACCAACAAGAGACCCAGTACTTC; CDR3: CSVGQNQQETQYF; size: NA; D: NA; J: TRBJ2-5; V: TRBV29-1
DNA: TGTGCCAGCAGCGCCACAGGGTTCGGCTACACCTTC; CDR3: CASSATGFGYTF; size: NA; D: NA; J: TRBJ1-2; V: TRBV3-1/TRBV3-2
DNA: TGTGCCAGCGGAACAGGGTACACTGAAGCTTTCTTT; CDR3: CASGTGYTEAFF; size: NA; D: NA; J: TRBJ1-1; V: TRBV19
DNA: TGCGCCAGCTTCCTAGCGGGTAGCACAGATACGCAGTATTTT; CDR3: CASFLAGSTDTQYF; size: NA; D: TRBD2; J: TRBJ2-3; V: TRBV10-1
DNA: TGTGCCAGTATAGGCAGGGCAACCCTAAGGTCCTACAATGAGCAGTTCTTC; CDR3: CASIGRATLRSYNEQFF; size: once; D: NA; J: TRBJ2-1; V: TRBV19
DNA: TGTGCCAGCAGTTACTGGGGCAGGGTGAACACTGAAGCTTTCTTT; CDR3: CASSYWGRVNTEAFF; size: NA; D: NA; J: TRBJ1-1; V: TRBV6-5
DNA: TGTGCCAGCTCACCATCGTCCTACGAGCAGTACTTC; CDR3: CASSPSSYEQYF; size: NA; D: NA; J: TRBJ2-7; V: TRBV18
DNA: TGTGCCAGCAGCCAATTTCGGGGAGTTGACACCGGGGAGCTGTTTTTT; CDR3: CASSQFRGVDTGELFF; size: NA; D: NA; J: TRBJ2-2; V: TRBV7-9
DNA: TGTGCCAGTAGAAGGGACTCCGCGAACACCGGGGAGCTGTTTTTT; CDR3: CASRRDSANTGELFF; size: NA; D: NA; J: TRBJ2-2; V: TRBV19
DNA: TGTGCCAGCAGCCAAGTTTTGGGGGCTTACGAGCAGTACTTC; CDR3: CASSQVLGAYEQYF; size: NA; D: NA; J: TRBJ2-7; V: TRBV7-2
DNA: TGTGCCAGCAGCTTAGGACAGGGTAGTTCACCCCTCCACTTT; CDR3: CASSLGQGSSPLHF; size: NA; D: TRBD1; J: TRBJ1-6; V: TRBV7-2
DNA: TGTGCCAGCAGCTTTCAGGGCACCTCCTACGAGCAGTACTTC; CDR3: CASSFQGTSYEQYF; size: NA; D: NA; J: TRBJ2-7; V: TRBV7-8
DNA: TGCAGCGTTGAAGGGGGGACAGGATCGGTTCGTTCTGAAGCTTTCTTT; CDR3: CSVEGGTGSVRSEAFF; size: NA; D: TRBD1; J: TRBJ1-1; V: TRBV29-1
DNA: TGTGCCAGCGGGGAGGGGACGGCCACAGATACGCAGTATTTT; CDR3: CASGEGTATDTQYF; size: NA; D: TRBD2; J: TRBJ2-3; V: TRBV7-8
DNA: TGTGCCCACTCAGTAGGGGAATCACCCCTCCACTTT; CDR3: CAHSVGESPLHF; size: once; D: NA; J: TRBJ1-6; V: TRBV6-5
DNA: TGTGCCAGCGCTTGGGATCCGGAGGGGAACACTGAAGCTTTCTTT; CDR3: CASAWDPEGNTEAFF; size: NA; D: NA; J: TRBJ1-1; V: TRBV9
DNA: TGTGCCAGCAGCCCTACCCCCCATGAGGAGACCCAGTACTTC; CDR3: CASSPTPHEETQYF; size: NA; D: NA; J: TRBJ2-5; V: TRBV7-2
DNA: TGTGCCAGCAGCTTGAGTCGGAGGGATTCACCCCTCCACTTT; CDR3: CASSLSRRDSPLHF; size: NA; D: NA; J: TRBJ1-6; V: TRBV5-4
DNA: TGTGCTAGTATGGGCAGGGTCTCTTCCATTCAGTACTTC; CDR3: CASMGRVSSIQYF; size: NA; D: NA; J: TRBJ2-4; V: TRBV12-5
DNA: TGTGCCAGCAGAGCCCCTCAGGGGAATAATTCACCCCTCCACTTT; CDR3: CASRAPQGNNSPLHF; size: NA; D: NA; J: TRBJ1-6; V: TRBV6-5
DNA: TGTGCCAGCAGCCAAAGGGCTTTGGCGGGAGACGAGACCCAGTACTTC; CDR3: CASSQRALAGDETQYF; size: NA; D: TRBD2; J: TRBJ2-5; V: TRBV4-2
DNA: TGTGCCAGCAGCGAGGGACTAGCGGGAGGATTAGCCAAAAACATTCAGTACTTC; CDR3: CASSEGLAGGLAKNIQYF; size: NA; D: TRBD2; J: TRBJ2-4; V: TRBV7-2
DNA: TGTGCCAGCAGCCCCTGGGAGTACAATCAGCCCCAGCATTTT; CDR3: CASSPWEYNQPQHF; size: NA; D: NA; J: TRBJ1-5; V: TRBV7-9
DNA: TGTGCCAGCACGGCTAGCGGACCGGGGGAGCAGTACTTC; CDR3: CASTASGPGEQYF; size: NA; D: TRBD2; J: TRBJ2-7; V: TRBV5-4
DNA: TGTGCCTGGAGTGTACTGGACAGCGAGGATCAGCCCCAGCATTTT; CDR3: CAWSVLDSEDQPQHF; size: NA; D: NA; J: TRBJ1-5; V: TRBV30
DNA: TGTGCCAGCAGTGATGGGCAGGGGATGGCAGAGACCCAGTACTTC; CDR3: CASSDGQGMAETQYF; size: once; D: NA; J: TRBJ2-5; V: TRBV6-1
DNA: TGTGCCAGCAGCTTGGGCGGGTGGGATTCACCCCTCCACTTT; CDR3: CASSLGGWDSPLHF; size: once; D: NA; J: TRBJ1-6; V: TRBV5-8
DNA: TGTGCCAGCAGTGAAGGTCGGGAAGGCACCGGGGAGCTGTTTTTT; CDR3: CASSEGREGTGELFF; size: NA; D: NA; J: TRBJ2-2; V: TRBV6-4
DNA: TGTGCCAGCAGCTTTTCCAGGGCGACCGGGGAGCTGTTTTTT; CDR3: CASSFSRATGELFF; size: medium-sized; D: NA; J: TRBJ2-2; V: TRBV11-1